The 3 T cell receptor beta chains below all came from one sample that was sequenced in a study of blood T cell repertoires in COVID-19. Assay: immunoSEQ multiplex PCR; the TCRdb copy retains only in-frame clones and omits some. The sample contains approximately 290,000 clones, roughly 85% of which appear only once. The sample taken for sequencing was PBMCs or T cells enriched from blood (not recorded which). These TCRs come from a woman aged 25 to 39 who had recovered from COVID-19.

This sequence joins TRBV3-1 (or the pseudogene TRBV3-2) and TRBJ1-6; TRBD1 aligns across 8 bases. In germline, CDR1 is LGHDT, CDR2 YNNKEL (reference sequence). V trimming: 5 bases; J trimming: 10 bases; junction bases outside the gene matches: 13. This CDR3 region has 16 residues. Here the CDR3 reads CASSASITGGFSPLHF. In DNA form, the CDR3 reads TGTGCCAGCAGCGCCTCAATTACAGGGGGGTTCTCACCCCTCCACTTT.

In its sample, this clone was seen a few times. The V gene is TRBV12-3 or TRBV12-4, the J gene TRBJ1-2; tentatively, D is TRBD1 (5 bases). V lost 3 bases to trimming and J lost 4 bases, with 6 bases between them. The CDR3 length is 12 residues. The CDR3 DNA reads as TGTGCCAGCAGTTTCGGGGGCTATGGCTACACCTTC. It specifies CASSFGGYGYTF.

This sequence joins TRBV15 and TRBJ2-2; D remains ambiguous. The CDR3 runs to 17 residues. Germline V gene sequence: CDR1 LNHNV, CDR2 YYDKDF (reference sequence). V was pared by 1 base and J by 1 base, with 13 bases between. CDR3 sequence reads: CATSRAPSIENTGELFF. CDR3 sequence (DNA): TGTGCCACCAGCAGAGCTCCATCGATAGAGAACACCGGGGAGCTGTTTTTT.